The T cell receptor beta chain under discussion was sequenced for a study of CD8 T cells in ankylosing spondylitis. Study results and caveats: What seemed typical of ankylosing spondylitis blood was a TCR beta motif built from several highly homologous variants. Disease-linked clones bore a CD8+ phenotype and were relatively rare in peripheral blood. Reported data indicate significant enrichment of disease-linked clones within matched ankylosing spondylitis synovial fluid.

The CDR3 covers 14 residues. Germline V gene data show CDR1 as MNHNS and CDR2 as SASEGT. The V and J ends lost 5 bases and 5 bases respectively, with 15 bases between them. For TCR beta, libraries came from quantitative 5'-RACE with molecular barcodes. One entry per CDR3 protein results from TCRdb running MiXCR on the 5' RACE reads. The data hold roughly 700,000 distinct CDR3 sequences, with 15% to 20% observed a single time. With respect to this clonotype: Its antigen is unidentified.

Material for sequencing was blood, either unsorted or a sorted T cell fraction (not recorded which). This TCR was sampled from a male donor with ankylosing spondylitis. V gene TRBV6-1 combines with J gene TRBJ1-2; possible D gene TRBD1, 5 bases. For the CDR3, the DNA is TGTGCCAGCAGTCTTATGGACACGACTTATGGCTACACCTTC. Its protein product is CASSLMDTTYGYTF.